This TCR beta chain was retrieved from a study of shared T cell receptors in the human thymus. This table comes from immunoSEQ multiplex PCR, and its TCRdb copy is limited to in-frame clones, with some not included. The repertoire holds about 710,000 clones, with around 87% as singletons. This CDR3 is built from 13 residues. J gave up 7 bases and V 8 bases, and 5 bases lay outside the gene matches. CDR1 SNHLY and CDR2 FYNNEI come from the germline V gene. These same records also appear under a second study, on human thymus T cells. That paper adds: V and J gene usage appeared biased in thymic and blood repertoires. In unrelated individuals, thymic repertoires overlapped highly, according to related research.

Material: thymocytes. The rearrangement links TRBV2 to TRBJ2-2; 9 bases are shared with TRBD1. This clonotype originated in a boy in the first two years of life with a congenital heart defect. In DNA form, the CDR3 reads TGTGCCAGCGGGGACAGGGTACGCGGGGAGCTGTTTTTT. Its protein is CASGDRVRGELFF. Variable domain in full (rest from reference TRBV2 and TRBJ2-2): EPEVTQTPSHQVTQMGQEVILRCVPISNHLYFYWYRQILGQKVEFLVSFYNNEISEKSEIFDDQFSVERPDGSNFTLKIRSTKLEDSAMYFCASGDRVRGELFFGEGSRLTVL.